Listed below are T cell receptor beta chains from one sample, sequenced in a study of T cell responses to AZD1222 COVID-19 vaccine. The table came from immunoSEQ multiplex PCR; TCRdb's copy has only in-frame clones and leaves some out. Among more than 110,000 clones listed, about 90% were seen once. This specimen consisted of peripheral blood, obtained 28 days after the second AZD1222 dose. Every receptor here comes from an adult who received the AZD1222 COVID-19 vaccine. Both conserved end residues are trimmed from each CDR3.

v_gene: TRBV27; CDR3aa: ASRDGPRNSPLH
v_gene: TRBV30; CDR3aa: AWSVRGLLGQPQH
v_gene: TRBV2; CDR3aa: ASRPGTGGNQPQH
v_gene: TRBV7-2; CDR3aa: ASSLGPDSGANVLT
v_gene: TRBV2; CDR3aa: ASTDRAETQY
v_gene: TRBV29-1; CDR3aa: SALISRDTQY
v_gene: TRBV11-2; CDR3aa: ASSLVGTEYSGANVLT
v_gene: TRBV6-6; CDR3aa: ASTYSATFYEQY
v_gene: TRBV27; CDR3aa: AREGLNTEAF
v_gene: TRBV7-9; CDR3aa: ASSSGFGLAGGPLNTGELF
v_gene: TRBV28; CDR3aa: ASREGASGNTIY
v_gene: TRBV18; CDR3aa: ASSPPHGIPNYGYT
v_gene: TRBV7-6; CDR3aa: ASSSIAGVGNEQF
v_gene: TRBV7-3; CDR3aa: ASGVSPGLEQY
v_gene: TRBV10-3; CDR3aa: AIARDSNQPQH
v_gene: TRBV24-1; CDR3aa: ATSSSGTLSLQETQY
v_gene: TRBV5-4; CDR3aa: ASSLDSTDTQY
v_gene: TRBV6-5; CDR3aa: ASAARTGGYQPQH
v_gene: TRBV27; CDR3aa: ASSGYNEQF
v_gene: TRBV27; CDR3aa: ASSPRRGSSGEQF
v_gene: TRBV7-9; CDR3aa: ASSLDATSTDTQY
v_gene: TRBV23-1; CDR3aa: ASSRKPPGQGAYEQY
v_gene: TRBV7-9; CDR3aa: ASSRGTQETQY
v_gene: TRBV2; CDR3aa: AIRGEGVGNTIY
v_gene: TRBV15; CDR3aa: ATSREGQGARELF
v_gene: TRBV18; CDR3aa: ASSPGQGNTEAF
v_gene: TRBV7-2; CDR3aa: ASSLGDRGYEQY
v_gene: TRBV5-1; CDR3aa: ASSGTGGENGYT
v_gene: TRBV9; CDR3aa: ASSLGLGREREGTEAF
v_gene: TRBV25-1; CDR3aa: ASSSPGTTGDEQY
v_gene: TRBV9; CDR3aa: ASNNGGSGANVLT
v_gene: TRBV28; CDR3aa: ASSDVPVREKLF
v_gene: TRBV28; CDR3aa: ASRRTGVTDTQY
v_gene: TRBV6-2/TRBV6-3; CDR3aa: ASSHLTSGSGGTYEQY
v_gene: TRBV7-2; CDR3aa: ASSPPSRGPYEQY